A selection of T cell receptor beta chains follows, all from one sample in a study of radiotherapy plus CTLA-4 blockade in lung cancer. Measured with immunoSEQ multiplex PCR; TCRdb has only the in-frame clones, and not every one. The sample consists of about 68,000 clones, approximately 79% of them appearing once. The specimen comprised peripheral blood, sampled from a patient treated with radiotherapy plus ipilimumab. These receptors all come from a human donor with non-small cell lung cancer who had a complete response to radiotherapy plus ipilimumab. Each CDR3 is given with its conserved first and last residue. D genes are given only for firm matches. Expanded clones get a size class; other rows say once, few or many, or leave the size out.

CAWRTGAWTDISSPLHF,TGTGCCTGGAGGACGGGGGCATGGACAGATATTAGCTCACCCCTCCACTTT,.,.,TRBV30,TRBJ1-6
CASSGQVLDSQYF,TGTGCCAGCAGTGGACAGGTCCTAGATTCGCAGTATTTT,.,.,TRBV2,TRBJ2-3
CASSLGDQGYNEQFF,TGTGCCAGCAGCTTGGGGGACCAGGGGTACAATGAGCAGTTCTTC,.,.,TRBV5-4,TRBJ2-1
CASSQEGNTGELFF,TGCGCCAGCAGCCAGGAGGGGAACACCGGGGAGCTGTTTTTT,.,.,TRBV4-1,TRBJ2-2
CASTTLVEGAGYTF,TGTGCCAGCACTACCTTGGTGGAGGGAGCGGGCTACACCTTC,.,.,TRBV28,TRBJ1-2
CASSVAGGPGEQFF,TGTGCCAGCTCAGTAGCGGGAGGGCCGGGGGAGCAGTTCTTC,.,TRBD2,TRBV5-6,TRBJ2-1
CASSRAGTGNEKLFF,TGTGCCAGCAGCCGGGCCGGGACGGGGAATGAAAAACTGTTTTTT,once,.,TRBV7-9,TRBJ1-4
CARSFPDQDRTDSNQPQHF,TGTGCCAGAAGCTTTCCCGACCAGGACCGCACAGATAGCAATCAGCCCCAGCATTTT,.,.,TRBV5-3,TRBJ1-5
CASGTIAGAGETQYF,TGTGCCAGCGGGACGATAGCGGGAGCAGGGGAGACCCAGTACTTC,.,TRBD2,TRBV5-6,TRBJ2-5
CASSRFETFNTEAFF,TGTGCTAGCAGCCGATTTGAAACGTTTAACACTGAAGCTTTCTTT,.,.,TRBV7-7,TRBJ1-1
CSVQQGASYNEQFF,TGCAGCGTTCAACAGGGGGCTTCCTACAATGAGCAGTTCTTC,.,TRBD1,TRBV29-1,TRBJ2-1
CASSLAKRTEPRYEQFF,TGTGCCAGCAGCTTAGCTAAAAGGACCGAGCCACGGTATGAGCAGTTCTTC,.,.,TRBV7-9,TRBJ2-1
CASSAQSDEQFF,TGCGCCAGCAGCGCACAGAGCGATGAGCAGTTCTTC,.,.,TRBV5-1,TRBJ2-1
CARGVGRKNTEAFF,TGTGCCCGTGGTGTCGGACGGAAGAACACTGAAGCTTTCTTT,.,.,TRBV30,TRBJ1-1
CASSIHRAAAGNEQFF,TGTGCCAGTAGTATCCACAGAGCCGCTGCTGGGAATGAGCAGTTCTTC,.,.,TRBV19,TRBJ2-1
CASSPPGSNEKLFF,TGCGCCAGCAGCCCCCCGGGGAGTAATGAAAAACTGTTTTTT,.,.,TRBV5-1,TRBJ1-4
CASSLEGQGETQYF,TGTGCCAGCAGCTTGGAGGGACAGGGGGAGACCCAGTACTTC,.,TRBD1,TRBV5-4,TRBJ2-5
CASSPQSGSGTEAFF,TGTGCCAGCTCACCACAATCTGGGTCGGGAACTGAAGCTTTCTTT,.,.,TRBV18,TRBJ1-1
CASSVGLASDEQFF,TGTGCCAGCAGCGTAGGGCTAGCATCGGATGAGCAGTTCTTC,.,.,TRBV9,TRBJ2-1
CASSVTGTLSSYEQYF,TGTGCCAGCAGTGTAACCGGGACCCTTAGCTCCTACGAGCAGTACTTC,.,.,TRBV6-1,TRBJ2-7
CASSQARTGRNTGELFF,TGTGCCAGCAGCCAGGCAAGGACAGGGCGGAACACCGGGGAGCTGTTTTTT,few,TRBD1,TRBV14,TRBJ2-2
CASSPAGGAYEQYF,TGTGCCAGCTCACCAGCAGGGGGCGCCTACGAGCAGTACTTC,.,TRBD1,TRBV18,TRBJ2-7
CASSLPGTDYGYTF,TGTGCCAGCAGCTTGCCCGGGACAGACTATGGCTACACCTTC,.,TRBD1,TRBV5-4,TRBJ1-2
CASSIRYEQFF,TGTGCCAGTAGTATCAGATATGAGCAGTTCTTC,.,.,TRBV19,TRBJ2-1
CASSLIRGLGEKLFF,TGTGCCAGCAGCTTGATCAGGGGGCTGGGAGAAAAACTGTTTTTT,.,TRBD1,TRBV11-2,TRBJ1-4
CASSSRLAGGPGNEQFF,TGTGCCAGTAGTTCACGACTAGCGGGGGGGCCTGGCAATGAGCAGTTCTTC,.,TRBD2,TRBV19,TRBJ2-1
CASSKEGLLRQTYNEQFF,TGTGCCAGTAGTAAAGAGGGCCTTCTTAGACAGACTTACAATGAGCAGTTCTTC,.,.,TRBV19,TRBJ2-1
CASSLELAGSYNEQFF,TGCGCCAGCAGCTTGGAACTAGCGGGCTCCTACAATGAGCAGTTCTTC,.,TRBD2,TRBV5-1,TRBJ2-1
CASSLVLGQGIPGNEQFF,TGTGCTAGCAGCTTAGTTCTAGGACAGGGCATCCCCGGGAATGAGCAGTTCTTC,.,TRBD1,TRBV7-7,TRBJ2-1
CASSESGTWGEQFF,TGCGCCAGCAGTGAGTCGGGAACCTGGGGTGAGCAGTTCTTC,.,.,TRBV10-2,TRBJ2-1
CASSQPGKNNKLFF,TGCGCCAGCAGCCAGCCAGGGAAAAACAATAAACTGTTTTTT,.,.,TRBV4-1,TRBJ1-4
CASRGLTDPINYGYTF,TGTGCCAGCAGGGGCTTGACAGATCCCATAAACTATGGCTACACCTTC,.,.,TRBV28,TRBJ1-2
CASSPWGTGASGANVLTF,TGTGCCAGCAGCCCATGGGGGACAGGGGCCTCTGGGGCCAACGTCCTGACTTTC,.,TRBD1,TRBV5-4,TRBJ2-6
CASSYSAGRNYGYTF,TGTGCCAGCAGTTACTCTGCAGGCCGTAACTATGGCTACACCTTC,few,.,TRBV6-5,TRBJ1-2
CASSYVRGLGNTIYF,TGTGCCAGCAGTTACGTCAGGGGGCTTGGAAACACCATATATTTT,once,TRBD1,TRBV6-5,TRBJ1-3
CATTEHRGKSGNTIYF,TGTGCCACCACCGAGCACAGGGGAAAGTCTGGAAACACCATATATTTT,.,TRBD1,TRBV10-3,TRBJ1-3
CSAGSGSGIWDEQFF,TGCAGCGCTGGGAGCGGGAGTGGAATTTGGGATGAGCAGTTCTTC,few,TRBD2,TRBV29-1,TRBJ2-1
CASSLGEGLGGYTF,TGTGCCAGCAGCTTGGGGGAAGGCTTAGGTGGCTACACCTTC,.,.,TRBV5-6,TRBJ1-2
CAWSVPPTGAKTYEQYF,TGTGCCTGGAGTGTACCCCCAACGGGGGCCAAAACCTACGAGCAGTACTTC,.,.,TRBV30,TRBJ2-7
CATRTGNTGELFF,TGTGCCACTCGGACAGGGAACACCGGGGAGCTGTTTTTT,.,TRBD1,TRBV6-5,TRBJ2-2
CASSSGWNQPQHF,TGTGCCAGCAGCTCCGGCTGGAATCAGCCCCAGCATTTT,.,.,TRBV7-2,TRBJ1-5
CASSLKGQGAYEQYF,TGTGCCAGCAGTTTAAAGGGACAGGGGGCCTACGAGCAGTACTTC,.,TRBD1,TRBV27,TRBJ2-7
CASSPTGSVETQYF,TGTGCCAGCAGTCCTACAGGGTCCGTAGAGACCCAGTACTTC,.,.,TRBV7-2,TRBJ2-5
CASSFQRSGRNNEQFF,TGTGCCAGCAGTTTCCAAAGGAGCGGGAGGAACAATGAGCAGTTCTTC,.,TRBD2,TRBV28,TRBJ2-1
CSVVGGGDYGYTF,TGCAGCGTTGTTGGAGGGGGCGACTATGGCTACACCTTC,.,TRBD1,TRBV29-1,TRBJ1-2
CASSIDVNRGGTEKLFF,TGTGCCAGTAGTATAGATGTGAACAGGGGTGGGACCGAAAAACTGTTTTTT,.,TRBD1,TRBV19,TRBJ1-4
CASSPDGPETQYF,TGTGCCAGCTCACCCGACGGGCCGGAGACCCAGTACTTC,.,.,TRBV18,TRBJ2-5
CASGSGTGSTDTQYF,TGTGCTAGTGGTTCCGGGACAGGGAGTACAGATACGCAGTATTTT,.,TRBD1,TRBV12-5,TRBJ2-3
CASSPSRGGEQYF,TGTGCCAGCAGCCCATCCAGGGGCGGCGAGCAGTACTTC,.,.,TRBV11-2,TRBJ2-7
CASSPTSGSTDTQYF,TGTGCTAGCAGTCCGACTAGCGGGAGCACAGATACGCAGTATTTT,once,TRBD2,TRBV7-7,TRBJ2-3
CAWSPGNTIYF,TGTGCCTGGAGTCCTGGAAACACCATATATTTT,.,.,TRBV30,TRBJ1-3
CASRGTDHNEKLFF,TGTGCCAGTCGCGGGACAGACCATAATGAAAAACTGTTTTTT,few,TRBD1,TRBV19,TRBJ1-4
CASSITGGELFF,TGTGCCAGCAGCATCACGGGGGGGGAGCTGTTTTTT,.,.,TRBV7-2,TRBJ2-2
CASSLTGRGNQPQHF,TGTGCCAGCAGCCTGACAGGGAGGGGCAATCAGCCCCAGCATTTT,.,TRBD1,TRBV5-5,TRBJ1-5
CASSLETAIVAFF,TGTGCCAGCAGCTTAGAAACAGCTATTGTAGCTTTCTTT,.,.,TRBV11-3,TRBJ1-1